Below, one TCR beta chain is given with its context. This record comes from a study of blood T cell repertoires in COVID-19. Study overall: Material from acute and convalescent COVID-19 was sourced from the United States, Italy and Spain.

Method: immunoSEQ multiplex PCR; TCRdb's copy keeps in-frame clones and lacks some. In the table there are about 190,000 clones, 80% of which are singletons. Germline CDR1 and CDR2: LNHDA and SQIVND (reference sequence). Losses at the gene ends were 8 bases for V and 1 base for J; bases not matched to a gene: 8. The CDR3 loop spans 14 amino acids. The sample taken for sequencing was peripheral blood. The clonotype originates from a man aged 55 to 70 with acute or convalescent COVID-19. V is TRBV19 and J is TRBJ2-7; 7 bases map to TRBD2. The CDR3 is CASSELADSYEQYF. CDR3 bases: TGTGCCAGTTCTGAGCTAGCGGATTCCTACGAGCAGTACTTC.